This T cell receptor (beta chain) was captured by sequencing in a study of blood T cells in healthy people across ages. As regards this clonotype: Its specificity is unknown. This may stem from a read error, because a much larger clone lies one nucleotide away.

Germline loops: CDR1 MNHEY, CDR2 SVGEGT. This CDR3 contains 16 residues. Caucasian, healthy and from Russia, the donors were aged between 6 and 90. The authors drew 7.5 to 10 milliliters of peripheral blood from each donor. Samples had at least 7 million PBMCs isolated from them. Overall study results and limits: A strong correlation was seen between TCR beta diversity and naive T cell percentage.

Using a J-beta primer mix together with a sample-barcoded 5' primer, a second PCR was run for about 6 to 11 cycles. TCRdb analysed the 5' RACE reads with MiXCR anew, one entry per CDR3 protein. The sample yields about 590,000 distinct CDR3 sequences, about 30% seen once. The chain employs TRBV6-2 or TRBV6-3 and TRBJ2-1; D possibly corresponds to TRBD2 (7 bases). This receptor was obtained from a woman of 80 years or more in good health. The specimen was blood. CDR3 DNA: TGTGCCGGCAGAACGGCTGGGGGGGGCCGATACAATGAGCAGTTCTTC. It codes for CAGRTAGGGRYNEQFF.